The rows below give T cell receptor beta chains drawn from one sample of a study of cytomegalovirus exposure and HLA in healthy donors. The table came from immunoSEQ multiplex PCR; TCRdb's copy has only in-frame clones and leaves some out. The sample contains 100,000 to 150,000 clones, 80% to 90% of which appear only once. The sample consisted of PBMCs. The receptors were sampled from a woman aged 18-29 years in good health and CMV-seropositive. CDR3s include the opening cysteine and the closing phenylalanine or tryptophan. A D gene is named only where the DNA matches it firmly. Only some rows state a clone size, as once, few, many or a class for expanded clones.

D,size,J,V,CDR3,DNA
TRBD2,NA,TRBJ2-5,TRBV11-2,CASSQTSGGGETQYF,TGTGCCAGCAGCCAGACTAGCGGGGGGGGCGAGACCCAGTACTTC
NA,NA,TRBJ2-1,TRBV11-3,CASSLSDSGGQFF,TGTGCCAGCAGCCTAAGCGACTCCGGGGGGCAGTTCTTC
TRBD1,NA,TRBJ1-6,TRBV6-5,CATQTGVNSPLHF,TGTGCCACCCAGACAGGGGTTAATTCACCCCTCCACTTT
TRBD1,NA,TRBJ2-7,TRBV19,CASSLGQDVFEQYF,TGTGCCAGTAGTCTCGGACAGGACGTTTTCGAGCAGTACTTC
TRBD1,NA,TRBJ1-1,TRBV7-9,CASSPSGTAQNTEAFF,TGTGCCAGCAGCCCCTCCGGGACAGCTCAGAACACTGAAGCTTTCTTT
NA,NA,TRBJ2-7,TRBV10-3,CAIRGRETYEQYF,TGTGCCATCAGGGGACGGGAGACCTACGAGCAGTACTTC
TRBD1,NA,TRBJ2-5,TRBV7-9,CASSFEQGATETQYF,TGTGCCAGCAGCTTTGAACAGGGGGCAACAGAGACCCAGTACTTC
TRBD2,NA,TRBJ2-1,TRBV9,CASSVVLAGDNEQFF,TGTGCCAGCAGCGTAGTCCTAGCGGGGGACAATGAGCAGTTCTTC
NA,NA,TRBJ1-1,TRBV7-9,CSSSREASEAFF,TGTTCCAGCAGCCGTGAGGCGAGTGAAGCTTTCTTT
NA,NA,TRBJ2-7,TRBV7-6,CASSSLDEQYF,TGTGCCAGCAGCTCCTTAGACGAGCAGTACTTC
NA,NA,TRBJ1-5,TRBV16,CASSHGQSQPQHF,TGTGCCAGCAGCCATGGCCAGTCCCAGCCCCAGCATTTT
NA,NA,TRBJ1-6,TRBV2,CASSVYESSYNSPLHF,TGTGCCAGCAGCGTATATGAGAGCTCCTATAATTCACCCCTCCACTTT
TRBD1,NA,TRBJ2-1,TRBV5-5,CASSPAGTGLGQFF,TGTGCCAGCAGCCCTGCCGGGACAGGGCTCGGGCAGTTCTTC
NA,few,TRBJ2-7,TRBV4-2,CASSARGAAYEQYF,TGTGCCAGCAGCGCACGTGGGGCTGCCTACGAGCAGTACTTC
TRBD1,NA,TRBJ1-3,TRBV7-9,CASSQQGADPGNTIYF,TGTGCCAGCAGCCAGCAGGGGGCAGACCCTGGAAACACCATATATTTT
TRBD1,once,TRBJ2-7,TRBV15,CATSLGQGGNEQYF,TGTGCCACCAGCTTGGGACAGGGAGGGAACGAGCAGTACTTC
TRBD1,NA,TRBJ2-3,TRBV25-1,CASSGLTGERDTQYF,TGTGCCAGCAGCGGTCTGACAGGGGAGCGCGATACGCAGTATTTT
TRBD1,NA,TRBJ2-7,TRBV27,CASSLVRTGDYEQYF,TGTGCCAGCAGTTTAGTTCGGACAGGGGATTACGAGCAGTACTTC
NA,NA,TRBJ2-7,TRBV9,CASSVDPSSYEQYF,TGTGCCAGCAGCGTAGATCCGTCATCCTACGAGCAGTACTTC
TRBD1,NA,TRBJ1-4,TRBV18,CASSPTGDEKLFF,TGTGCCAGCTCACCCACAGGGGATGAAAAACTGTTTTTT
TRBD2,NA,TRBJ2-2,TRBV2,CASSVAGGEAGELFF,TGTGCCAGCAGTGTAGCGGGGGGGGAGGCCGGGGAGCTGTTTTTT
NA,once,TRBJ2-1,TRBV15,CATSSRGNEQFF,TGTGCCACCAGCAGTCGGGGGAATGAGCAGTTCTTC
TRBD1,NA,TRBJ1-4,TRBV30,CACLRQGAKEKLFF,TGTGCCTGCCTCAGACAGGGGGCAAAGGAAAAACTGTTTTTT
NA,NA,TRBJ1-6,TRBV28,CASLSAGADNSPLHF,TGTGCCAGCCTATCTGCGGGGGCTGATAATTCACCCCTCCACTTT
TRBD1,NA,TRBJ1-6,TRBV9,CASSVGGTGLSPLHF,TGTGCCAGCAGCGTAGGGGGGACAGGGCTGTCACCCCTCCACTTT
TRBD2,once,TRBJ2-3,TRBV25-1,CASSDPSPSGARTDTQYF,TGTGCCAGCAGTGATCCCTCTCCTAGCGGTGCCCGCACAGATACGCAGTATTTT
TRBD1,few,TRBJ2-7,TRBV23-1,CASTPGQSYEQYF,TGCGCCAGCACCCCGGGACAGAGCTACGAGCAGTACTTC
NA,NA,TRBJ2-5,TRBV7-8,CASSLGGTETQYF,TGTGCCAGCAGCTTAGGGGGCACGGAGACCCAGTACTTC
NA,NA,TRBJ2-2,TRBV28,CASSLTGELFF,TGTGCCAGCAGTCTCACCGGGGAGCTGTTTTTT
TRBD2,NA,TRBJ2-3,TRBV7-3,CASSRSGGGTDTQYF,TGTGCCAGCAGCCGGAGCGGGGGGGGCACAGATACGCAGTATTTT
TRBD2,few,TRBJ2-7,TRBV6-5,CASMRGGTYEQYF,TGTGCCAGCATGCGGGGGGGTACCTACGAGCAGTACTTC
NA,few,TRBJ1-2,TRBV27,CASTDRDQAGAWSYGSTF,TGTGCCAGCACCGACAGAGATCAAGCAGGGGCGTGGAGCTATGGCTCCACCTTC
NA,NA,TRBJ2-2,TRBV4-1,CASSQDSLGAVGELFF,TGCGCCAGCAGCCAAGATTCGTTGGGGGCGGTCGGGGAGCTGTTTTTT
TRBD1,once,TRBJ2-7,TRBV27,CASSPTGVPYEQYF,TGTGCCAGCAGTCCGACAGGGGTCCCCTACGAGCAGTACTTC
NA,NA,TRBJ2-1,TRBV25-1,CASSEWWAGEQFF,TGTGCCAGCAGTGAATGGTGGGCCGGTGAGCAGTTCTTC
TRBD1,few,TRBJ2-5,TRBV5-1,CASSPLTPGQGGTQYF,TGCGCCAGCAGCCCTCTTACGCCGGGACAGGGGGGGACCCAGTACTTC
NA,NA,TRBJ2-1,TRBV18,CASSFLGAGGGEQFF,TGTGCCAGCTCATTCCTGGGCGCAGGGGGAGGTGAGCAGTTCTTC
NA,NA,TRBJ2-7,TRBV29-1,CSVAPQGWDYEQYF,TGCAGCGTCGCCCCACAGGGATGGGACTACGAGCAGTACTTC
NA,NA,TRBJ1-1,TRBV19,CASSIDPVWNTEAFF,TGTGCCAGTAGTATAGACCCTGTGTGGAACACTGAAGCTTTCTTT
NA,NA,TRBJ1-1,TRBV27,CASSLGAIRNTEAFF,TGTGCCAGCAGTTTAGGGGCGATAAGGAATACTGAAGCTTTCTTT
TRBD1,NA,TRBJ2-7,TRBV25-1,CASSEQRTGAYEQYF,TGTGCCAGCAGTGAACAAAGGACAGGGGCCTACGAGCAGTACTTC
TRBD2,NA,TRBJ2-3,TRBV10-3,CAISGGGTDTQYF,TGTGCCATCAGTGGCGGGGGGACAGATACGCAGTATTTT
TRBD1,NA,TRBJ1-2,TRBV11-2,CASSRRGGQGADYGYTF,TGTGCCAGCAGCCGGAGGGGAGGACAGGGGGCGGACTATGGCTACACCTTC
NA,NA,TRBJ2-5,TRBV5-6,CASSLDFQETQYF,TGTGCCAGCAGCTTAGATTTCCAGGAGACCCAGTACTTC
NA,NA,TRBJ2-5,TRBV28,CATQSPGSRGETQYF,TGTGCCACCCAGTCCCCCGGGTCGCGGGGAGAGACCCAGTACTTC
NA,NA,TRBJ1-2,TRBV15,CATSRVSVSNYGYTF,TGTGCCACCAGCAGAGTCTCAGTTTCTAACTATGGCTACACCTTC
TRBD1,NA,TRBJ2-1,TRBV18,CASSPPDRVFNEQFF,TGTGCCAGCTCACCACCGGACAGGGTTTTTAATGAGCAGTTCTTC
NA,NA,TRBJ2-3,TRBV27,CASRPTVDTQYF,TGTGCCAGCAGACCTACAGTTGATACGCAGTATTTT
NA,NA,TRBJ1-5,TRBV23-1,CASSHFPGSAQPQHF,TGCGCCAGCAGTCATTTCCCAGGGTCCGCTCAGCCCCAGCATTTT
TRBD2,NA,TRBJ2-7,TRBV9,CASSVGGLANSYEQYF,TGTGCCAGCAGCGTCGGGGGACTAGCTAACTCCTACGAGCAGTACTTC